These 15 T cell receptor beta chains originate from one sample sequenced in a study of T cells after yellow fever vaccination. TCRdb used MiXCR to reprocess the 5' RACE reads, holding one entry per CDR3 protein. The table lists approximately 110,000 distinct CDR3 sequences, approximately 8.4% of them singletons. Specimen: CD8+ T cells sorted from PBMCs, collected 45 days after the yellow fever booster vaccination. The receptors stem from a man aged 30 to 39 who received the YFV17D yellow fever vaccine.

This clonotype was counted many times. The gene calls are TRBV7-2 and TRBJ2-7; possibly TRBD1 for D (5 bases). CDR1 and CDR2 from the germline V gene are SGHTA and FQGNSA. The V end was cut by 5 bases, the J end by 2 bases, with 16 bases between. The CDR3 runs 15 residues. The CDR3 protein is CASSSTGAWAYEQYF. CDR3 in DNA: TGTGCCAGCAGCAGTACAGGCGCTTGGGCCTACGAGCAGTACTTC.

This clonotype was observed at least ten times. The V call is TRBV15, the J call TRBJ2-7; 8 bases are a match to TRBD2. There are 15 residues in the CDR3. After removal of 0 bases from V and 6 bases from J, the junction contained 7 bases not matched to a gene. CDR1 and CDR2 (germline): LNHNV, YYDKDF (reference sequence). CDR3 in amino acids: CATSRERAGVLEQYF. Here the CDR3 DNA reads TGTGCCACCAGCAGAGAAAGAGCGGGAGTACTCGAGCAGTACTTC.

This clonotype was counted at least ten times. V and J are TRBV7-6 and TRBJ2-3; 8 bases agree with TRBD2. CDR3 length: 16 amino acids. The V and J ends lost 3 bases and 0 bases, in that order; junction bases with no gene match: 5. From germline, CDR1 is SGHVS and CDR2 FNYEAQ. The CDR3 here is CASSLDAGGSTDTQYF. CDR3 bases: TGTGCCAGCAGCTTGGATGCGGGAGGAAGCACAGATACGCAGTATTTT.

This clonotype was counted at least ten times. The rearrangement joins TRBV7-2 to TRBJ2-4, with a weak D call TRBD1 (5 bases). The V end lost 6 bases, the J end lost 6 bases, and 9 bases lay between the germline ends. There are 12 residues in the CDR3. Germline V CDR1 and CDR2: SGHTA, FQGNSA. The CDR3: CASSETGNIQYF. CDR3 bases: TGTGCCAGCAGTGAAACAGGAAACATTCAGTACTTC.

Worth noting for this clonotype: A much larger clone differs from this one at a single base, so this may be a read error. The chain couples TRBV6-1 to TRBJ2-7; D possibly corresponds to TRBD2 (5 bases). Trimming removed 6 bases at V and 3 bases at J, with 18 bases between. Germline CDR1 reads MNHNS; CDR2 reads SASEGT. The CDR3 loop spans 15 amino acids. The CDR3 bases are TGTGCCAGCAGCGCAGAGTGGTGGACTCTCTACGAGCAGTACTTC. The encoded protein is CASSAEWWTLYEQYF.

In its sample, this clonotype was seen many times. The V gene is TRBV5-6, the J gene TRBJ2-4; no clear D. Germline V lookup: CDR1 SGHDT, CDR2 YYEEEE. The CDR3 contains 16 residues. Trimming took 1 base from V and 0 from J, leaving 11 bases between them. As DNA, the CDR3 is TGTGCCAGCAGCTTGTTTGTTGGGGTAGCCAAAAACATTCAGTACTTC. Translation gives CASSLFVGVAKNIQYF.

This clonotype was counted ten times or more. This chain links TRBV6-5 with TRBJ2-7; 11 bases agree with TRBD2. Germline V CDR1 and CDR2: MNHEY, SVGAGI. This CDR3 is 16 amino acids long. Germline trimming cut 0 bases from V and 6 bases from J; bases unmatched to any gene: 7. The CDR3 coding sequence is TGTGCCAGCAGTTACTCTAGCGGGAGGGGAGTAGGCGAGCAGTACTTC. This encodes CASSYSSGRGVGEQYF.

In this sample, this clonotype turned up many times. V is TRBV3-1 and J is TRBJ1-1; D call uncertain. The V gene lost 0 bases and the J gene lost 5 bases, with 13 bases spanning the gap. Germline loops: CDR1 LGHDT, CDR2 YNNKEL (reference sequence). The CDR3 runs to 15 residues. CDR3 sequence: CASSQDFLGETEAFF. In DNA form, the CDR3 reads TGTGCCAGCAGCCAAGATTTCCTCGGTGAGACTGAAGCTTTCTTT.

This sequence joins TRBV10-3 and TRBJ2-5; 10 bases are shared with TRBD2. The CDR3 extends over 16 amino acids. The V and J ends lost 4 bases and 2 bases, in that order; junction bases with no gene match: 7. Per the germline V gene, CDR1 is ENHRY and CDR2 is SYGVKD. In DNA, the CDR3 is TGTGCCATCAGTGCCCGAGTTAGCGGGAGGCAAGAGACCCAGTACTTC. Residues: CAISARVSGRQETQYF.

This clonotype was counted at least ten times. The chain links TRBV7-9 to TRBJ2-1; D is ambiguous. With 4 bases removed from V and 15 bases from J, the gap between germline ends came to 4 bases. This CDR3 is built from 8 residues. The germline V gene has CDR1 SEHNR and CDR2 FQNEAQ (reference sequence). In DNA form, the CDR3 reads TGTGCCAGCAGCTATTCGTTCTTC. It translates to CASSYSFF.

Many counts were recorded for this clonotype. J is TRBJ2-2 and V is TRBV20-1; 9 bases are a match to TRBD2. CDR3 length equals 15 residues. V shed 3 bases, J shed 1 base, and the junction held 3 bases outside the gene matches. In germline, CDR1 is DFQATT, CDR2 SNEGSKA (reference sequence). The CDR3 region has the DNA TGCAGTGCTAGGCTAGCGGGGAGGAACACCGGGGAGCTGTTTTTT. This sequence encodes CSARLAGRNTGELFF.

The chain carries TRBV30 and TRBJ1-2; D is uncertain. Germline V gene sequence: CDR1 GTSNPN, CDR2 SVGIG (reference sequence). Trimming removed 0 bases from V and 6 bases from J, with 8 bases in between. The CDR3 is 12 residues long. The CDR3: CAWSVNGDGYTF. The CDR3 coding sequence is TGTGCCTGGAGTGTAAACGGGGATGGCTACACCTTC.

This clonotype was detected many times. The V gene is TRBV27, the J gene TRBJ2-7; maybe TRBD1 (6 bases). The CDR3 length is 15 residues. Germline CDR1 MNHEY, CDR2 SMNVEV (reference sequence). V lost 6 bases, J lost 3 bases, and 18 bases lay in between. The CDR3 bases are TGTGCCAGCAGCCCCCCTCCCGGGACAAACTACGAGCAGTACTTC. As protein: CASSPPPGTNYEQYF.

V and J are TRBV4-3 and TRBJ2-5, with 7 positions matching TRBD2. Trimming cost V 3 bases and J 5 bases; bases outside gene matches: 6. Germline assignment: CDR1 LGHNA and CDR2 YSLEER. This CDR3 has 14 amino acids. As DNA, the CDR3 is TGCGCCAGCAGCCAGGGAATGGGGGGGGAGACCCAGTACTTC. This gives the protein CASSQGMGGETQYF.

CDR3 sequence reads: CSARDRGGLLGLETQYF. The CDR3 DNA sequence: TGCAGTGCTAGAGATCGGGGTGGACTACTAGGTCTGGAGACCCAGTACTTC. The chain is built from TRBV20-1 and TRBJ2-5; TRBD2 is a possible D gene (6 bases). Germline lookup yields CDR1 DFQATT and CDR2 SNEGSKA (reference sequence). The CDR3 is 17 amino acids. Trimming shortened V by 0 bases and J by 5 bases, and 22 bases separated the two germline ends.